A selection of T cell receptor beta chains follows, all from one sample in a study of blood T cell repertoires in COVID-19. Repertoires were generated with immunoSEQ multiplex PCR, while TCRdb's copy carries only in-frame clones and drops some. The sample has fewer than 150,000 clones, approximately 80% seen once. Sequenced sample: peripheral blood. The receptor set was obtained from a woman older than 75 in a cohort sampled during active or convalescent COVID-19. Each CDR3 is given with its conserved first and last residue. A D gene is named only where the DNA matches it firmly. Rows may omit the clone size; those that give it use once, few, many or a size class.

V	J	size	D	CDR3	DNA
TRBV7-9	TRBJ1-2	medium-sized	-	CASSLLQGNGYTF	TGTGCCAGCAGCTTACTTCAGGGGAATGGCTACACCTTC
TRBV28	TRBJ1-3	-	-	CASSTLAGGNTIYF	TGTGCCAGCAGCACCTTAGCGGGGGGAAACACCATATATTTT
TRBV29-1	TRBJ1-1	few	-	CSVGSLNTEAFF	TGCAGCGTCGGGTCCCTGAACACTGAAGCTTTCTTT
TRBV7-3	TRBJ1-1	-	-	CASSPRQDTPPTEAFF	TGTGCCAGCAGCCCTAGACAGGACACCCCACCGACTGAAGCTTTCTTT
TRBV18	TRBJ1-2	-	TRBD1	CASSPGTGLLTGYTF	TGTGCCAGCTCACCCGGGACAGGGCTATTGACGGGCTACACCTTC
TRBV5-1	TRBJ2-2	few	TRBD1	CASSRRQGRGTGELFF	TGCGCCAGCAGCCGCCGACAGGGACGAGGCACCGGGGAGCTGTTTTTT
TRBV9	TRBJ2-5	-	TRBD2	CASSVEAGLAGETQYF	TGTGCCAGCAGCGTAGAGGCGGGACTAGCGGGTGAGACCCAGTACTTC
TRBV7-9	TRBJ2-2	-	-	CASSLDSGELFF	TGTGCCAGCAGCTTAGACTCCGGGGAGCTGTTTTTT
TRBV7-9	TRBJ2-4	-	TRBD2	CASTASGTSGNIQYF	TGTGCCAGCACCGCCTCCGGGACTAGCGGAAACATTCAGTACTTC
TRBV25-1	TRBJ1-2	few	TRBD1	CASSQDRGPNYGYTF	TGTGCCAGCAGTCAGGACAGGGGGCCTAACTATGGCTACACCTTC
TRBV5-1	TRBJ1-2	-	TRBD1	CASSLAVGQGGYGYTF	TGCGCCAGCAGCTTGGCAGTCGGCCAGGGGGGCTATGGCTACACCTTC
TRBV5-1	TRBJ2-5	-	-	CASSIGSGRETQYF	TGCGCCAGCAGCATTGGGTCAGGCCGGGAGACCCAGTACTTC
TRBV3-1/TRBV3-2	TRBJ2-3	once	-	CASSLRGASGVADTQYF	TGTGCCAGCAGCCTACGGGGGGCGTCGGGGGTGGCAGATACGCAGTATTTT
TRBV11-2	TRBJ1-2	-	-	CASSPIGGHYGYTF	TGTGCCAGCAGCCCTATCGGGGGGCACTATGGCTACACCTTC
TRBV3-1/TRBV3-2	TRBJ1-2	-	-	CASSHRGAGARGYTF	TGTGCCAGCAGCCATCGGGGAGCAGGGGCGCGTGGCTACACCTTC
TRBV4-2	TRBJ2-6	-	TRBD2	CASSRASGGAGANVLTF	TGTGCCAGCAGCCGGGCTAGCGGGGGGGCTGGGGCCAACGTCCTGACTTTC
TRBV19	TRBJ2-1	-	-	CASTTIHTGSSYNEQFF	TGTGCCAGTACCACTATACACACAGGTAGCTCCTACAATGAGCAGTTCTTC
TRBV18	TRBJ1-6	-	-	CASSPRQGKNSPLHF	TGTGCCAGCTCCCCCCGTCAGGGGAAGAATTCACCCCTCCACTTT
TRBV5-6	TRBJ2-3	-	-	CASSPSPGTDTQYF	TGTGCCAGCAGCCCAAGCCCGGGGACAGATACGCAGTATTTT
TRBV9	TRBJ1-3	-	-	CASSRVFSGNTIYF	TGTGCCAGCAGCCGTGTTTTCTCTGGAAACACCATATATTTT
TRBV5-1	TRBJ1-2	-	TRBD1	CASSLGQGGYTF	TGCGCCAGCAGCCTCGGACAGGGCGGCTACACCTTC
TRBV27	TRBJ2-7	-	-	CASSPARVSYEQYF	TGTGCCAGCAGTCCCGCGAGAGTAAGCTACGAGCAGTACTTC
TRBV19	TRBJ1-3	-	-	CASSMGGSGNTIYF	TGTGCCAGTAGTATGGGGGGCTCTGGAAACACCATATATTTT
TRBV21-1	TRBJ2-1	-	-	CASSPPAGAQNYNEQFF	TGTGCCAGCAGCCCTCCGGCGGGGGCACAAAACTACAATGAGCAGTTCTTC
TRBV2	TRBJ1-2	-	TRBD1	CASSVSGGVNYGYTF	TGTGCCAGCAGTGTGTCAGGGGGCGTTAACTATGGCTACACCTTC
TRBV19	TRBJ2-2	-	TRBD1	CASTTWFFGDRANTGELFF	TGTGCCAGTACCACCTGGTTTTTTGGGGACAGGGCGAACACCGGGGAGCTGTTTTTT
TRBV5-5	TRBJ2-3	-	-	CASRYISTDTQYF	TGTGCCAGCAGATATATTAGCACAGATACGCAGTATTTT
TRBV3-1/TRBV3-2	TRBJ1-2	once	-	CASYREGTYGYTF	TGTGCCAGCTACAGGGAGGGTACTTATGGCTACACCTTC
TRBV4-2	TRBJ2-3	once	TRBD2	CASSQDLTAGGRTDTQYF	TGTGCCAGCAGCCAAGATCTCACAGCGGGGGGGCGGACAGATACGCAGTATTTT
TRBV5-1	TRBJ1-6	-	-	CASSSGQYNSPLHF	TGCGCCAGCAGCTCGGGACAATATAATTCACCCCTCCACTTT
TRBV7-2	TRBJ1-4	-	TRBD1	CASSSTGGEKLFF	TGTGCCAGCAGCTCTACAGGGGGTGAAAAACTGTTTTTT
TRBV5-4	TRBJ2-6	-	-	CASSFMGGSGANVLTF	TGTGCCAGCAGCTTTATGGGGGGCTCTGGGGCCAACGTCCTGACTTTC
TRBV2	TRBJ2-1	-	-	CASSERTAGWDEQFF	TGTGCCAGCAGTGAAAGGACAGCCGGGTGGGATGAGCAGTTCTTC
TRBV5-4	TRBJ2-5	-	TRBD2	CASSLGLAGGKETQYF	TGTGCCAGCAGCCTTGGACTAGCGGGCGGAAAAGAGACCCAGTACTTC
TRBV28	TRBJ1-3	many	-	CASSHPSSGNTIYF	TGTGCCAGCAGTCACCCGAGCTCTGGAAACACCATATATTTT
TRBV5-4	TRBJ2-3	-	TRBD2	CASSPKGGGLSTDTQYF	TGTGCCAGCAGCCCGAAAGGCGGGGGGCTGAGCACAGATACGCAGTATTTT
TRBV6-5	TRBJ2-2	few	-	CASSSPGELFF	TGTGCCAGCAGTTCTCCCGGGGAGCTGTTTTTT
TRBV9	TRBJ1-3	-	-	CASSVEFSGNTIYF	TGTGCCAGCAGCGTAGAATTTAGCGGAAACACCATATATTTT
TRBV7-8	TRBJ1-1	-	-	CASSPYSGDTEAFF	TGTGCCAGCAGCCCATATTCAGGGGACACTGAAGCTTTCTTT
TRBV4-1	TRBJ1-5	-	-	CASSKGLDRRRQPQHF	TGCGCCAGCAGCAAGGGCTTAGACAGGAGACGGCAACCCCAGCATTTT
TRBV30	TRBJ1-5	-	-	CAWSSGRGQPQHF	TGTGCCTGGAGTAGCGGGCGAGGTCAGCCCCAGCATTTT
TRBV18	TRBJ2-1	-	TRBD1	CASSPTGQGTYNEQFF	TGTGCCAGCTCACCGACGGGACAGGGTACCTACAATGAGCAGTTCTTC
TRBV6-2/TRBV6-3	TRBJ1-5	few	-	CASSYRGRGSNQPQHF	TGTGCCAGCAGTTACAGGGGGAGAGGTAGCAATCAGCCCCAGCATTTT
TRBV3-1/TRBV3-2	TRBJ1-2	once	TRBD1	CASNTGGGGYTF	TGTGCCAGCAATACAGGGGGCGGAGGCTACACCTTC
TRBV30	TRBJ1-6	-	TRBD1	CAWSGRNRGGSPLHF	TGTGCCTGGAGTGGTCGAAACAGGGGTGGTTCACCCCTCCACTTT
TRBV28	TRBJ1-5	-	-	CASRGTAISSQHF	TGTGCCAGCAGGGGGACTGCCATCAGCTCCCAGCATTTT
TRBV24-1	TRBJ2-3	once	-	CATSVGRSRSTDTQYF	TGTGCCACCAGTGTGGGCCGATCCCGAAGCACAGATACGCAGTATTTT
TRBV7-9	TRBJ2-5	-	-	CASSFWTVQETQYF	TGTGCCAGCAGCTTTTGGACAGTACAAGAGACCCAGTACTTC
TRBV29-1	TRBJ2-2	-	-	CSVAKAAGTGELFF	TGCAGCGTCGCCAAGGCCGCGGGCACCGGGGAGCTGTTTTTT
TRBV10-3	TRBJ1-2	-	TRBD1	CAISEGQGVSLGYTF	TGTGCCATCAGTGAGGGACAGGGGGTCTCCTTAGGCTACACCTTC
TRBV6-5	TRBJ2-2	-	TRBD2	CASSLLAANTGELFF	TGTGCCAGCAGCCTACTAGCGGCGAACACCGGGGAGCTGTTTTTT
TRBV2	TRBJ2-3	-	TRBD1	CASTQGADTQYF	TGTGCCAGCACTCAGGGGGCAGATACGCAGTATTTT
TRBV15	TRBJ1-1	-	-	CATSRAAGRGEAFF	TGTGCCACCAGCAGAGCTGCGGGAAGGGGTGAAGCTTTCTTT
TRBV20-1	TRBJ1-1	-	-	CSASDDRYTEAFF	TGCAGTGCAAGTGATGACAGATACACTGAAGCTTTCTTT